Below are 11 T cell receptor beta chains sequenced from a single sample in a study of human T cells and chemical hapten exposure. Time point defined: pre-sensitization, week 0. The treatment: therapeutic diphenylcyclopropenone sensitization with weekly scalp DPC. TCRdb analysed the RACE reads with MiXCR anew, one entry per CDR3 protein. In the table there are 250,000 or so distinct CDR3 sequences, 7.5% to 9% of which are singletons. Sequencing used whole blood, obtained in connection with sensitization to the hapten diphenylcyclopropenone (DPC). These receptors were taken from a woman in her thirties or forties with alopecia areata. Some clones in this sample may be carry-over from other donors' samples.

This clonotype was recorded a few times. The V call is TRBV11-2, the J call TRBJ1-4; D not resolved. Between the trimmed V and J ends, which lost 3 bases and 8 bases, there was a span of 13 bases. The CDR3 consists of 14 residues. Germline CDR1 is SGHAT and CDR2 is FQNNGV. DNA of the CDR3: TGTGCCAGCAGCTTCACGAAGTCCGGGGAAAAACTGTTTTTT. Translated, it gives CASSFTKSGEKLFF. The variable domain in full, with the rest retrieved from reference TRBV11-2 and TRBJ1-4, is EAGVAQSPRYKIIEKRQSVAFWCNPISGHATLYWYQQILGQGPKLLIQFQNNGVVDDSQLPKDRFSAERLKGVDSTLKIQPAKLEDSAVYLCASSFTKSGEKLFFGSGTQLSVL.

The table lists this clonotype with a few counts. J is TRBJ2-1 and V is TRBV4-3, with 8 bases matching TRBD2. Germline CDR1 and CDR2: LGHNA and YSLEER. The CDR3 is made up of 17 amino acids. Germline trimming cut 0 bases from V and 13 bases from J; bases unmatched to any gene: 17. The CDR3, as DNA: TGCGCCAGCAGCCAAGAAAGGTCTTCGGTGGCGGGAGGACACCAGTTCTTC. It translates to CASSQERSSVAGGHQFF.

This clonotype was observed a few times. V and J are TRBV27 and TRBJ1-2; 10 bases align to TRBD1. Germline CDR1 reads MNHEY; CDR2 reads SMNVEV (reference sequence). V shed 7 bases, J shed 7 bases, and the junction held 12 bases outside the gene matches. This CDR3 spans 15 amino acids. CDR3 sequence: CASTYSARTGGGYTF. CDR3 DNA sequence: TGTGCCAGCACCTATTCGGCCAGGACAGGGGGTGGCTACACCTTC.

In its sample, this clonotype was seen a few times. The V call is TRBV27, the J call TRBJ2-1; 7 bases fit TRBD2. Germline values: CDR1 MNHEY, CDR2 SMNVEV (reference sequence). Trimming removed 6 bases from V and 0 bases from J; junction bases left unmatched: 8. The CDR3 sequence is 16 residues long. The CDR3 sequence: CASSFSPGGSYNEQFF. DNA for the CDR3: TGTGCCAGCAGCTTTAGCCCGGGGGGCTCCTACAATGAGCAGTTCTTC.

This sequence joins TRBV27 and TRBJ2-1; 9 bases are a match to TRBD2. Germline CDR1 and CDR2: MNHEY and SMNVEV (reference sequence). This CDR3 is 15 amino acids long. V lost 6 bases to trimming and J lost 5 bases; unmatched junction nucleotides: 8. The CDR3 here is CASRPGTSPNNEQFF. CDR3 coding DNA: TGTGCCAGCAGGCCCGGGACTAGCCCCAACAATGAGCAGTTCTTC.

The chain has TRBV5-6 and TRBJ2-3, with TRBD1 matching over 10 bases. V shed 2 bases, J shed 10 bases, and the junction held 10 bases outside the gene matches. Germline CDR1 reads SGHDT; CDR2 reads YYEEEE. This CDR3 is 15 amino acids long. The CDR3 DNA follows: TGTGCCAGCAGCTTCTGGACAGGGGGACCCCAGGCGCAGTATTTT. It specifies CASSFWTGGPQAQYF.

This chain links TRBV5-1 with TRBJ2-4; possibly TRBD2 for D (6 bases). Trimming cost V 1 base and J 11 bases, with 13 bases left between them. The CDR3 contains 13 residues. Germline V lookup: CDR1 SGHRS, CDR2 YFSETQ. The CDR3 loop reads CASSLIPSELQYF. The CDR3 nucleotides read TGCGCCAGCAGCTTGATCCCTAGCGAGCTTCAGTACTTC.

This clonotype was seen at least ten times. V and J are TRBV9 and TRBJ1-4; 9 bases map to TRBD1. The trim removed 3 bases at V and 8 bases at J, leaving 8 bases unmatched. Germline V gene sequence: CDR1 SGDLS, CDR2 YYNGEE. CDR3 length: 15 residues. The CDR3, as DNA: TGTGCCAGCAGCGAGAGACAGGGGGGAAAGGAAAAACTGTTTTTT. Its protein is CASSERQGGKEKLFF.

This clonotype has only a few counts. This chain connects TRBV9 to TRBJ1-5; the D is unclear. Germline values: CDR1 SGDLS, CDR2 YYNGEE. With 0 bases removed from V and 2 bases from J, the gap between germline ends came to 6 bases. The CDR3 contains 14 residues. The CDR3 here is CASSVDGGNQPQHF. The CDR3 DNA is TGTGCCAGCAGCGTAGACGGAGGCAATCAGCCCCAGCATTTT.

This chain joins TRBV5-1 and TRBJ2-7, with TRBD1 identical over 9 bases. Germline V gene data show CDR1 as SGHRS and CDR2 as YFSETQ. Trimming took 5 bases from V and 5 from J; bases not matched to a gene: 8. CDR3 length equals 14 residues. The CDR3 nucleotides are TGCGCCAGCAGTTGGGGGACAGGGCGAAACGAGCAGTACTTC. Translation gives CASSWGTGRNEQYF. Full variable domain (remainder filled in from reference TRBV5-1 and TRBJ2-7): KAGVTQTPRYLIKTRGQQVTLSCSPISGHRSVSWYQQTPGQGLQFLFEYFSETQRNKGNFPGRFSGRQFSNSRSEMNVSTLELGDSALYLCASSWGTGRNEQYFGPGTRLTVT.

This clonotype was detected many times. The chain couples TRBV24-1 to TRBJ2-3; 10 bases line up with TRBD1. The CDR3 runs 15 residues. The V gene's germline CDR1 is KGHDR and CDR2 SFDVKD. V dropped 4 bases and J dropped 3; count of bases not matched to a gene: 3. In DNA, the CDR3 is TGTGCCACCAGTGAAGACAGGGGGCCAACAGATACGCAGTATTTT. Translating it yields CATSEDRGPTDTQYF.